What follows is one TCR beta chain and its context. The antigen remains unidentified. TRB cDNA libraries were made by UMI-labeled 5' RACE. TCRdb re-called the 5' RACE reads and shows each CDR3 protein once, DNA omitted. In all, the sample yields about 60,000 distinct CDR3 sequences. This specimen belongs to a study of CXCR3-negative and CXCR3-positive naive CD8 T cells. The germline V gene encodes CDR1 SQVTM and CDR2 ANQGSEA. This CDR3 comprises 16 residues. Each CD8+ T cell subset was sorted in triplicate, 300,000 cells each. Study findings and constraints: CXCR3-positive naive cells carried more hydrophobic TRB CDR3s than CXCR3-negative ones. CXCR3-negative and CXCR3-positive naive cells shared comparable TRBV-TRBJ usage, but memory cells did not. Naive subsets expressed similar surface CD5; TRB CDR3 features served to infer TCR strength.

The rearrangement links TRBV29-1 to TRBJ2-3; TCRdb's D call of TRBD2 is untestable without DNA. The material sequenced was naive CXCR3+ CD8+ T cells from blood. The subset was: CD45RO-CCR7+CD27+CD95- naive CD8+ T cells expressing CXCR3 (TNR3+). The sequence was collected from a human donor in good health. Some clones in this sample may be carry-over from other donors' samples. The CDR3 loop is CSVDGMGDTSTDTQYF.